This T cell receptor (beta chain) was found in a study of shared clonotypes between healthy human individuals. There were no recent acute infections or vaccinations among the donors, who were healthy HIV-negative adults. A word on this clone: The identical CDR3 is also encoded by other nucleotide sequences in the sample.

For every subset, genomic DNA was evenly distributed across several immunoSEQ plates. Sequenced by immunoSEQ multiplex PCR; TCRdb stores in-frame clones only, minus some. Of 2 million to 2.5 million clones in the sample, 90% to 95% were seen once. With 7 bases removed from V and 3 bases from J, the gap between germline ends came to 12 bases. Germline assignment: CDR1 SQVTM and CDR2 ANQGSEA. The CDR3 is 12 amino acids. The TCR comes from a man aged 18 to 35 in good health. Some clones in this sample may be carry-over from other donors' samples. This chain joins TRBV29-1 and TRBJ2-5; D might be TRBD2 (6 bases). The specimen was naive CD4+ T cells from PBMCs. Noted subset: CD45RA+ positively selected. The CDR3 loop is CSAGWGEETQYF. In nucleotides, the CDR3 is TGCAGCGCCGGGTGGGGGGAAGAGACCCAGTACTTC.